This T cell receptor (beta chain) was profiled in a study of blood T cell repertoires in COVID-19. At the level of the study: In each case, the material was cDNA or gDNA derived from T cells, B-cell-depleted T cells, or PBMCs.

The CDR3 loop spans 14 amino acids. Germline V gene sequence: CDR1 MNHEY, CDR2 SMNVEV (reference sequence). Trimming took 5 bases from V and 2 from J, leaving 10 bases between them. Only in-frame clones appear in the TCRdb table, and some are missing; sequencing was by immunoSEQ multiplex PCR. This sample has 56,000 or so clones, with approximately 90% found just once. Source material: peripheral blood. This clonotype originated in a man aged 45 to 65 with acute or convalescent COVID-19. The chain carries TRBV27 and TRBJ2-1; possible D gene TRBD2, 5 bases. The CDR3 DNA reads as TGTGCCAGCAGTCCGGGAACTACCTACAATGAGCAGTTCTTC. Encoded protein: CASSPGTTYNEQFF.